This TCR beta chain was sequenced during a study of blood T cell repertoires in COVID-19. At the level of the study: Italy, Spain and the United States were the sources of the convalescent and acute COVID-19 samples.

This table comes from immunoSEQ multiplex PCR, and its TCRdb copy is limited to in-frame clones, with some not included. The data hold around 300,000 clones, with roughly 90% observed a single time. A word on this clone: The sample has other DNA sequences that encode this CDR3 too.

Followed longitudinally, the Seattle patients had been enrolled during active infection. Material: peripheral blood. This receptor was taken from a woman aged 30 to 39 with COVID-19, enrolled during active disease.

In DNA form, the CDR3 reads TGTGCCAGCAGCCTGGGACAGGGTGCTAACTATGGCTACACCTTC. This encodes CASSLGQGANYGYTF. The rearrangement uses TRBV7-8 and TRBJ1-2; 9 positions match TRBD1. Per germline, CDR1 SGHVS and CDR2 FQNEAQ. Trimming took 5 bases from V and 0 from J; bases not matched to a gene: 4. The CDR3 consists of 15 residues.